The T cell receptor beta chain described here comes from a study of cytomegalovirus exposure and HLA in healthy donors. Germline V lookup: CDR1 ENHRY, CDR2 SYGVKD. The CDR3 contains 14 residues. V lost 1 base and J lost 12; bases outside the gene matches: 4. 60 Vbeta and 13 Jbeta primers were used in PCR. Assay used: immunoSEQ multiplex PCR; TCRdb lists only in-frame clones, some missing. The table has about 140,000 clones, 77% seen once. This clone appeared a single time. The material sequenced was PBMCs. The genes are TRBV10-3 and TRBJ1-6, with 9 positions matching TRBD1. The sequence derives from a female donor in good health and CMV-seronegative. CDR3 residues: CAISEFGQGLPLHF. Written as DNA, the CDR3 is TGTGCCATCAGTGAGTTTGGACAGGGGTTACCCCTCCACTTT.